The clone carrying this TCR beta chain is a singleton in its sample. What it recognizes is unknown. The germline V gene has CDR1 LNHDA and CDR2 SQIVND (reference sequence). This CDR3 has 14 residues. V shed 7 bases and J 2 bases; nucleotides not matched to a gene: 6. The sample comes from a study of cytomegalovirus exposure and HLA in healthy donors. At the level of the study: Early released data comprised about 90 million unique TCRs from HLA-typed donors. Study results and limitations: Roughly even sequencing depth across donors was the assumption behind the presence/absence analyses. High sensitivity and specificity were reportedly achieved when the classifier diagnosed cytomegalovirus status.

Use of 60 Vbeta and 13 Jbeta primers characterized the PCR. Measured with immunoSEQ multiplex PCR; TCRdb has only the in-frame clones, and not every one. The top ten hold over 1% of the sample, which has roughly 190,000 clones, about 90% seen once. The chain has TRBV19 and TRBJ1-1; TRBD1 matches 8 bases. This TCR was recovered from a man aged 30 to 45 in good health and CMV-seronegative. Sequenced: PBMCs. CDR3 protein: CASTMTGVNTEAFF. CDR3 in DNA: TGTGCCAGTACAATGACAGGGGTAAACACTGAAGCTTTCTTT.